These 23 T cell receptor beta chains were all obtained from the same sample, sequenced in a study of cytomegalovirus exposure and HLA in healthy donors. The data were produced by immunoSEQ multiplex PCR, yet TCRdb's version contains in-frame clones alone and is incomplete. Among 100,000 to 150,000 clones listed, 75% to 90% were seen once. Sequencing was performed on PBMCs. Every receptor here comes from a woman aged 18-35 years in good health and CMV-seronegative.

The sample holds one count of this clone. The chain combines TRBV5-4 with TRBJ2-1, with 9 bases lining up with TRBD2. Per the germline V gene, CDR1 is SGHNT and CDR2 is YYREEE (reference sequence). The CDR3 spans 14 residues. Trimming at V came to 7 bases and at J to 8 bases, leaving 10 bases not matched to a gene. CDR3 in amino acids: CASEAAGGHDEQFF. The CDR3 region has the DNA TGTGCCAGCGAGGCCGCGGGGGGGCATGATGAGCAGTTCTTC.

The V call is TRBV7-9, the J call TRBJ1-2, with D possibly TRBD1 on 6 matching bases. V gave up 5 bases and J gave up 2 bases, with 9 bases separating them. The CDR3 runs to 13 residues. CDR1 and CDR2 from the germline V gene are SEHNR and FQNEAQ (reference sequence). The CDR3, as DNA: TGTGCCAGCAGCCCCGACAGGAACTATGGCTACACCTTC. This translates into CASSPDRNYGYTF.

Only one count was recorded for this clone. The gene calls are TRBV25-1 and TRBJ1-5, with TRBD1 identical over 11 bases. The trim removed 5 bases at V and 4 bases at J, leaving 4 bases unmatched. This CDR3 contains 15 residues. Germline CDR1 MGHDK, CDR2 SYGVNS. DNA for the CDR3: TGTGCCAGCAGTCCTCGGGACAGGGGGAATCAGCCCCAGCATTTT. This gives the protein CASSPRDRGNQPQHF.

This clone occurred once. The chain recombines TRBV7-3 with TRBJ2-3; D unresolved. Germline CDR1 SGHTA, CDR2 FQGTGA. Trimming shortened V by 6 bases and J by 4 bases, and 14 bases separated the two germline ends. The CDR3 runs to 14 residues. The CDR3 sequence is CASSRRADADTQYF. The CDR3 DNA reads as TGTGCCAGCAGTAGACGTGCGGATGCAGATACGCAGTATTTT.

This chain links TRBV28 with TRBJ2-7; D is unresolved. The germline gives CDR1 MDHEN, CDR2 SYDVKM. V lost 1 base and J lost 3, with 7 bases in between. This CDR3 is built from 13 residues. CDR3 bases: TGTGCCAGCAGTTTATTTGGAGTCTACGAGCAGTACTTC. Translating gives CASSLFGVYEQYF.

The chain links TRBV5-4 to TRBJ2-2; a possible D gene is TRBD2 (6 bases). The ends were cut back, 6 bases at V and 3 bases at J, with 9 bases in the middle. CDR1 and CDR2 from the germline V gene are SGHNT and YYREEE (reference sequence). The CDR3 is 13 amino acids. This chain's CDR3 is CASTPGDTGELFF. For the CDR3, the DNA is TGTGCCAGCACCCCGGGAGACACCGGGGAGCTGTTTTTT.

This chain uses TRBV18 with TRBJ2-1; TRBD1 aligns across 9 bases. The length of the CDR3 is 14 residues. Trimming took 4 bases from V and 7 from J; bases not matched to a gene: 5. Germline CDR1 reads KGHSH; CDR2 reads LQKENI. The CDR3 here is CASSRGQGFNEQFF. Written as DNA, the CDR3 is TGTGCCAGCTCACGAGGACAGGGGTTTAATGAGCAGTTCTTC.

The rearrangement uses TRBV11-3 and TRBJ2-3; 11 nucleotides align to TRBD1. Germline lookup yields CDR1 SGHNT and CDR2 YENEEA. Unmatched junction bases numbered 11, after V lost 5 bases and J lost 4 bases. The CDR3 covers 17 residues. The CDR3 reads CASSRRDRGGEADTQYF. CDR3 nucleotides: TGTGCCAGCAGCCGACGGGACAGGGGGGGGGAGGCAGATACGCAGTATTTT.

V gene TRBV6-5 combines with J gene TRBJ1-3; unclear D gene. The CDR3 consists of 14 residues. Germline V gene data show CDR1 as MNHEY and CDR2 as SVGAGI. The V and J ends lost 6 bases and 6 bases respectively, with 15 bases between them. As DNA, the CDR3 is TGTGCCAGCAGCCCAAACTCCGGGAAAAACACCATATATTTT. Residues: CASSPNSGKNTIYF.

This clone has just one count. The J gene is TRBJ2-2, the V gene TRBV5-1, with TRBD1 matching over 8 bases. The CDR3 covers 16 residues. Looked up from germline, CDR1 is SGHRS and CDR2 is YFSETQ. Germline trimming cut 1 base from V and 1 base from J; bases unmatched to any gene: 3. The CDR3 region has the DNA TGCGCCAGCAGCTTGAACGACAGGGGGAACACCGGGGAGCTGTTTTTT. Its translation is CASSLNDRGNTGELFF.

The chain has TRBV9 and TRBJ2-7; perhaps TRBD2 as D (7 bases). V lost 0 bases and J 3 bases, leaving 13 bases between the germline ends. This CDR3 is built from 15 residues. The germline gives CDR1 SGDLS, CDR2 YYNGEE. The CDR3 DNA sequence: TGTGCCAGCAGCGTAGCCGGGGGGCTTCTCTACGAGCAGTACTTC. It is translated as CASSVAGGLLYEQYF.

This clone was picked up a small number of times. The chain joins TRBV7-8 to TRBJ2-7; a weak D match, TRBD1 (5 bases). The CDR3 length is 15 residues. CDR1 is SGHVS, CDR2 FQNEAQ, per germline. The V and J ends lost 5 bases and 3 bases respectively, with 17 bases between them. The CDR3 here is CASSPQGATIYEQYF. DNA for the CDR3: TGTGCCAGCAGCCCCCAAGGGGCCACAATCTACGAGCAGTACTTC.

This clone was observed once. The rearrangement uses TRBV4-1 and TRBJ1-1; no clear D. Looked up from germline, CDR1 is MGHRA and CDR2 is YSYEKL. The CDR3 has 13 amino acids. Trimming stripped 4 bases from V and 10 bases from J, with 16 bases between. The CDR3 region has the DNA TGCGCCAGCAGCCCCCGGGATCAAAGAAGAGCTTTCTTT. It translates to CASSPRDQRRAFF.

This clone was observed once. This chain uses TRBV19 with TRBJ1-1; the D is unclear. V lost 6 bases and J lost 1, with 9 bases in between. This CDR3 contains 13 residues. Germline V gene lookup returns CDR1 LNHDA and CDR2 SQIVND (reference sequence). The CDR3 DNA reads as TGTGCCAGTAGATCAGCGACGAACACTGAAGCTTTCTTT. Translating it yields CASRSATNTEAFF.

The chain uses TRBV5-5 and TRBJ2-1, with TRBD2 identical over 12 bases. Germline-derived CDR1 and CDR2 are SGHKS and YYEKEE (reference sequence). The CDR3 is 17 amino acids. The trim removed 5 bases at V and 3 bases at J, leaving 9 bases unmatched. CDR3 sequence reads: CASRRLAGASRYNEQFF. The CDR3 nucleotides read TGTGCCAGCAGGCGACTAGCGGGGGCATCTCGCTACAATGAGCAGTTCTTC.

This chain connects TRBV5-1 to TRBJ2-5; D is possibly TRBD1 (5 bases). Germline V gene data show CDR1 as SGHRS and CDR2 as YFSETQ. This CDR3 has 15 residues. Trimming took 4 bases from V and 5 from J, leaving 18 bases between them. The CDR3 DNA is TGCGCCAGCAGCCCTATCGGTAGGGGAATGGAGACCCAGTACTTC. Its protein is CASSPIGRGMETQYF.

This chain joins TRBV27 and TRBJ1-1; D gene uncertain. Trimming stripped 0 bases from V and 11 bases from J, with 16 bases between. The CDR3 is 14 amino acids. The V gene's germline CDR1 is MNHEY and CDR2 SMNVEV (reference sequence). CDR3 DNA sequence: TGTGCCAGCAGTTTATCGAGTCCGCCCCACTGGGCTTTCTTT. The encoded protein is CASSLSSPPHWAFF.

V is TRBV29-1 and J is TRBJ2-3; 8 bases match TRBD2. This CDR3 is built from 15 residues. Trimming cost V 6 bases and J 4 bases; bases outside gene matches: 12. Looked up from germline, CDR1 is SQVTM and CDR2 is ANQGSEA. The CDR3 here is CSVSRSGGPSDTQYF. CDR3 bases: TGCAGCGTGAGTCGGAGCGGGGGCCCTTCAGATACGCAGTATTTT.

This chain connects TRBV28 to TRBJ2-2, with 7 bases identical to TRBD1. This CDR3 region has 16 residues. Per the germline V gene, CDR1 is MDHEN and CDR2 is SYDVKM. Losses at the gene ends were 6 bases for V and 5 bases for J; bases not matched to a gene: 12. The CDR3 DNA follows: TGTGCCAGCAGGAGAGAAGGGGGCAGAAGGACCGGGGAGCTGTTTTTT. Translated, it gives CASRREGGRRTGELFF.

The chain carries TRBV4-1 and TRBJ2-1, with 11 bases that match TRBD2. The CDR3 covers 17 residues. Trimming at V came to 1 base and at J to 4 bases, leaving 6 bases not matched to a gene. CDR1 and CDR2 (germline): MGHRA, YSYEKL. CDR3 in amino acids: CASSQGVLAGGYNEQFF. CDR3 nucleotide sequence: TGCGCCAGCAGCCAAGGGGTTCTAGCGGGAGGTTACAATGAGCAGTTCTTC.

Worth noting for this clone: At one of its ends the junction is not consistent with the germline gene, which may arise from a read error. The V gene is TRBV7-7, the J gene TRBJ2-5; the D is unclear. CDR1 is SSHAT, CDR2 FNYEAQ, per germline (reference sequence). This CDR3 is 13 amino acids long. The CDR3 DNA reads as TGTGCTAGCAGCTTAGGGCCGCAAGAGACCCAGTACTTC. Translating gives CASSLGPQETQYF.

V gene TRBV28 combines with J gene TRBJ1-2, with D hard to call. Trimming removed 4 bases from V and 4 bases from J, with 7 bases in between. This CDR3 comprises 12 residues. Germline CDR1 reads MDHEN; CDR2 reads SYDVKM. CDR3 region: CASSSRSYGYTF. DNA for the CDR3: TGTGCCAGCAGTTCACGGAGCTATGGCTACACCTTC.

The chain couples TRBV7-3 to TRBJ2-7, with D unclear. This CDR3 region has 15 residues. V was trimmed by 0 bases and J by 3 bases, leaving 12 bases between them. Germline V CDR1 and CDR2: SGHTA, FQGTGA. The CDR3, as DNA: TGTGCCAGCAGCTTAACGCCCACAGACATCTACGAGCAGTACTTC. Translating it yields CASSLTPTDIYEQYF.